This TCR beta chain was retrieved from a study of glioma-infiltrating T cells. Study-wide points: CDR3 overlap between tissue and blood was very small.

V lost 6 bases, J lost 8 bases, and 9 bases stayed unmatched. The CDR3 covers 13 residues. The iRepertoire nested amplicon-rescue multiplex PCR amplified TCR alpha and beta CDR3s from RNA. Input was roughly 95-450 ng of tissue mRNA or PBMC total RNA. TCRdb used MiXCR to reprocess the multiplex PCR reads, holding one entry per CDR3 protein. Here the sample spans 93,000 or so distinct CDR3 sequences, around 28% being singletons. In regard to this clonotype: The target antigen is unknown.

Sample: glioma tissue, nonneoplastic brain tissue, or PBMCs (not recorded which). The chain joins TRBV12-3 or TRBV12-4 to TRBJ1-2; 7 bases are shared with TRBD1. This clonotype originated in a human donor with low-grade glioma or glioblastoma, undergoing nonglioma brain surgery, or in good health (not recorded which). The CDR3 region is CASRLGTAGGYTF. The CDR3, as DNA: TGTGCCAGCAGACTCGGGACAGCGGGCGGCTACACCTTC.